This T cell receptor beta chain emerged from a study of T cells in women clearing cervical HPV infection. At the level of the study: Cases: HPV16-related CIN3 or worse on histology, 2 invasive cancers. No precancer developed; the control's incident HPV16 infection cleared within 12 months.

Study-wide findings and caveats: Effector/memory and HPV-specific T cells were not isolated, and association timing is unknown.

Prevalent HPV16 infections were excluded; only incident single HPV16 infections included. After removal of 5 bases from V and 8 bases from J, the junction contained 10 bases not matched to a gene. Germline V CDR1 and CDR2: MNHEY, SVGEGT. The CDR3 length is 15 residues. Data came from immunoSEQ multiplex PCR; TCRdb stores just in-frame clones and leaves some out. Seen in this sample are tens of thousands of clones; the ten most common clones hold approximately 1.5%. A word on this clone: What it binds is unknown. The read halts 3 residues ahead of the CDR3 end, with the missing end drawn from the germline J gene.

The source is a woman between 18 and 75 years old with a cervical HPV16 infection that either progressed to CIN3+ or cleared (not recorded which). The chain couples TRBV6-2 or TRBV6-3 to TRBJ2-1; 9 nucleotides line up with TRBD1. Input material: blood buffy coat. The sequenced CDR3 bases are TGTGCCAGCAGTACCCCCGGGACAGGGCATTATGAG. This gives the protein CASSTPGTGHYE. Given in full, the CDR3 is CASSTPGTGHYEQFF.